The 2 T cell receptor beta chains in this list originate from one sample, sequenced in a study of early T cells in non-severe SARS-CoV-2 infection. In TCRdb, the 5' RACE reads were re-called with MiXCR into one record per CDR3 protein. The table lists approximately 81,000 distinct CDR3 sequences, over 12% of them singletons. Sample: whole blood. The receptors stem from an adult who was a healthcare worker with PCR-confirmed SARS-CoV-2 infection or an uninfected control (not recorded which).

This clonotype has ten or more counts. The chain uses TRBV6-5 and TRBJ2-3, with D possibly matching TRBD2 (6 bases). The CDR3 is 14 residues long. Per the germline V gene, CDR1 is MNHEY and CDR2 is SVGAGI. Trimming took 7 bases from V and 5 from J, leaving 16 bases between them. CDR3 in DNA: TGTGCCAGCACCTCAGCCGGGGGTGGAGATACGCAGTATTTT. This translates into CASTSAGGGDTQYF.

The V gene is TRBV29-1, the J gene TRBJ2-3; no reliable D call. Germline V gives CDR1 SQVTM, CDR2 ANQGSEA. The CDR3 is made up of 12 amino acids. Trimming stripped 5 bases from V and 2 bases from J, with 8 bases between. The CDR3 reads CSVRPDTDTQYF. The CDR3 DNA reads TGCAGCGTTCGTCCGGACACAGATACGCAGTATTTT.